This T cell receptor beta chain was identified in a study of patients and donors after allogeneic stem cell transplantation. The CDR3 loop spans 17 amino acids. Germline lookup yields CDR1 MNHEY and CDR2 SMNVEV (reference sequence). MiXCR, run by TCRdb on the RT-PCR reads, gives a single entry per CDR3 protein. The table records fewer than 75,000 distinct CDR3 sequences, 10% to 15% of them present only once. Comments on this clonotype: At one of its ends the junction is not consistent with the germline gene, which may arise from a read error.

Material for sequencing was blood, either unsorted or a sorted T cell fraction (not recorded which). The TCR was taken from a human donor who was either an allogeneic HSCT recipient or a stem cell or donor lymphocyte infusion donor (not recorded which). It is not recorded whose cells these are; they may come from a transplant donor. This sequence joins TRBV27 and TRBJ1-2, with a weak D call TRBD1 (5 bases). The CDR3 nucleotides read TGTGCCAGCAGTGTATCCGGGACGGTGGGTTTGGACTATGGCTACACCTTC. The encoded protein is CASSVSGTVGLDYGYTF.